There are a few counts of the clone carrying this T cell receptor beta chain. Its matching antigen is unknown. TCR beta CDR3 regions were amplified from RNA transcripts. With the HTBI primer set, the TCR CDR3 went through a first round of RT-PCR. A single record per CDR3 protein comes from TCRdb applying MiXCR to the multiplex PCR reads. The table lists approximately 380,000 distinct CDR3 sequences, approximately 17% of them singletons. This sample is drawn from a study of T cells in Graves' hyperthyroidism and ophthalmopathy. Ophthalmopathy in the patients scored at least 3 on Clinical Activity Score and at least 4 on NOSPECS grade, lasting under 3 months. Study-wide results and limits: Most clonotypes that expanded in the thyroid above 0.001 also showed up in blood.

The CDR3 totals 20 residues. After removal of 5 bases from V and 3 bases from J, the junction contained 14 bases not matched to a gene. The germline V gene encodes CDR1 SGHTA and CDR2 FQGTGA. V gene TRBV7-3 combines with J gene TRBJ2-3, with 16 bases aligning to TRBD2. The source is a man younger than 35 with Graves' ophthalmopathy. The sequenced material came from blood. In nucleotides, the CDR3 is TGTGCCAGCAGCGAAACCGGGACTAGCGGGGGGGCCCTTCGGACAGATACGCAGTATTTT. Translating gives CASSETGTSGGALRTDTQYF.